This passage covers 26 T cell receptor beta chains from one sample sequenced in a study of blood T cell repertoires in COVID-19. The data were produced by immunoSEQ multiplex PCR, yet TCRdb's version contains in-frame clones alone and is incomplete. The sample consists of about 160,000 clones, 85% of them appearing once. Sequenced sample: peripheral blood. All receptors come from a human donor with acute or convalescent COVID-19. The donor label of this sample is uncertain.

This clone was seen more than once but under ten times. The chain joins TRBV5-5 to TRBJ1-2, with a tentative D call TRBD1 (5 bases). Per the germline V gene, CDR1 is SGHKS and CDR2 is YYEKEE (reference sequence). V was clipped by 4 bases and J by 3 bases, with 13 bases between them. The CDR3 contains 14 residues. The CDR3 is CASSPDPRDYGYTF. For the CDR3, the DNA is TGTGCCAGCAGCCCCGACCCCAGGGACTATGGCTACACCTTC.

The chain combines TRBV6-2 or TRBV6-3 with TRBJ2-5, with no clear D. The V gene lost 1 base and the J gene lost 2 bases, with 8 bases spanning the gap. The CDR3 totals 14 residues. Per germline, CDR1 MNHEY and CDR2 SVGEGT. The CDR3 DNA is TGTGCCAGCAGTTACTTAACACCGCAAGAGACCCAGTACTTC. Encoded protein: CASSYLTPQETQYF.

The chain joins TRBV28 to TRBJ1-3; D is unresolved. Germline V gene lookup returns CDR1 MDHEN and CDR2 SYDVKM. The CDR3 loop spans 15 amino acids. V lost 3 bases, J lost 4 bases, and 13 bases lay in between. The DNA for the CDR3 is TGTGCCAGCAGTTTTGGGCAGGCCCGAGGAAACACCATATATTTT. Residues: CASSFGQARGNTIYF.

The chain recombines TRBV5-1 with TRBJ1-6, with 8 nucleotides matching TRBD1. This CDR3 is 13 amino acids long. The V gene's germline CDR1 is SGHRS and CDR2 YFSETQ. J was trimmed by 7 bases and V by 6 bases; bases with no gene match: 3. CDR3 loop: CASNDRGNSPLHF. The CDR3 DNA sequence: TGCGCCAGCAACGACAGGGGAAATTCACCCCTCCACTTT.

This chain joins TRBV6-6 and TRBJ1-1; 8 bases are shared with TRBD1. Germline CDR1 MNHNY, CDR2 SVGAGI (reference sequence). Trimming took 4 bases from V and 1 from J; bases not matched to a gene: 8. The CDR3 loop spans 16 amino acids. The CDR3 region is CASSLPQGASNTEAFF. CDR3 sequence (DNA): TGTGCCAGCAGTTTACCCCAGGGGGCCTCGAACACTGAAGCTTTCTTT.

The V gene is TRBV6-5, the J gene TRBJ1-2; a weak D match, TRBD1 (6 bases). The CDR3 is 14 amino acids. The germline CDR1 and CDR2 sequences are MNHEY and SVGAGI. Trimming left V 5 bases short and J 3 bases short, with 13 bases between. CDR3 nucleotide sequence: TGTGCCAGCAGTCCAGGACAGACCTACTATGGCTACACCTTC. Translated: CASSPGQTYYGYTF.

The CDR3 DNA reads as TGTGCCAGCAGCCCCGGGTCCCAGGGTCTGCGGGAGACCCAGTACTTC. Protein product: CASSPGSQGLRETQYF. The genes are TRBV7-6 and TRBJ2-5, with D possibly matching TRBD1 (5 bases). Germline V gene sequence: CDR1 SGHVS, CDR2 FNYEAQ. This CDR3 contains 16 residues. The V and J ends lost 5 bases and 5 bases respectively, with 21 bases between them. The complete variable domain, with remaining parts taken from reference TRBV7-6 and TRBJ2-5, reads GAGVSQSPRYKVTKRGQDVALRCDPISGHVSLYWYRQALGQGPEFLTYFNYEAQQDKSGLPNDRFSAERPEGSISTLTIQRTEQRDSAMYRCASSPGSQGLRETQYFGPGTRLLVL.

To note about this clone: Other DNA sequences from this sample encode an identical CDR3 as well. The V call is TRBV6-5, the J call TRBJ1-2, with TRBD1 as a possible D gene (5 bases). The germline V and J ends were trimmed by 2 bases and 6 bases, with 7 bases remaining between them. Germline CDR1 is MNHEY and CDR2 is SVGAGI. The CDR3 length is 12 residues. CDR3 DNA sequence: TGTGCCAGCAGTTACGGGGGGAATGGCTACACCTTC. The encoded protein is CASSYGGNGYTF.

The genes are TRBV7-3 and TRBJ2-1; perhaps TRBD2 as D (5 bases). V lost 1 base and J 2 bases, leaving 9 bases between the germline ends. Germline CDR1 reads SGHTA; CDR2 reads FQGTGA. There are 15 residues in the CDR3. This CDR3 reads CASSLNGGTYNEQFF. CDR3 bases: TGTGCCAGCAGCTTAAACGGAGGAACCTACAATGAGCAGTTCTTC.

This chain's CDR3 is CAISDGVGAYEQYF. The CDR3 nucleotides read TGTGCCATCAGTGACGGGGTTGGGGCCTACGAGCAGTACTTC. The chain combines TRBV10-3 with TRBJ2-7, with D tentatively TRBD2 (5 bases). Trimming took off 3 bases at V and 2 bases at J, with 11 bases between the two ends. CDR3 length: 14 amino acids. Germline CDR1 ENHRY, CDR2 SYGVKD.

This clone occurred a few times. The gene calls are TRBV28 and TRBJ2-2; D is unclear. This CDR3 is 12 amino acids long. Germline V gives CDR1 MDHEN, CDR2 SYDVKM. Trimming pared 6 bases from V and 3 bases from J, leaving 5 bases between. The CDR3: CASREYTGELFF. CDR3 in DNA: TGTGCCAGCAGGGAGTACACCGGGGAGCTGTTTTTT.

The chain carries TRBV5-1 and TRBJ2-1, with 7 bases identical to TRBD2. This CDR3 contains 18 residues. V lost 4 bases and J lost 2; bases outside the gene matches: 15. Per the germline V gene, CDR1 is SGHRS and CDR2 is YFSETQ. CDR3 protein: CASSASYSGALTYNEQFF. In DNA form, the CDR3 reads TGCGCCAGCAGCGCCTCGTACAGCGGGGCCCTTACCTACAATGAGCAGTTCTTC.

This chain connects TRBV9 to TRBJ1-1, with D perhaps TRBD1 (5 bases). V gave up 2 bases and J gave up 4 bases, with 18 bases separating them. Germline lookup yields CDR1 SGDLS and CDR2 YYNGEE. The CDR3 runs 16 residues. The CDR3, as DNA: TGTGCCAGCAGCGTCCAACCCGCGACTGGGGCCACTGAAGCTTTCTTT. Translated: CASSVQPATGATEAFF.

This rearrangement joins TRBV5-1 to TRBJ1-1; perhaps TRBD1 as D (5 bases). This CDR3 has 14 amino acids. The ends were cut back, 6 bases at V and 1 base at J, with 13 bases in the middle. Germline V gene data show CDR1 as SGHRS and CDR2 as YFSETQ. The CDR3 nucleotides read TGCGCCAGCACCCTCGACAGATGGAACACTGAAGCTTTCTTT. Translation: CASTLDRWNTEAFF.

The chain links TRBV19 to TRBJ1-2; 8 bases fit TRBD1. Germline V lookup: CDR1 LNHDA, CDR2 SQIVND (reference sequence). Trimming took 10 bases from V and 7 from J; bases not matched to a gene: 5. This CDR3 is built from 11 residues. DNA for the CDR3: TGTGCCATCCAGGACAGGGTTGGCTACACCTTC. It translates to CAIQDRVGYTF.

V and J are TRBV6-2 or TRBV6-3 and TRBJ2-1, with TRBD1 as a possible D gene (5 bases). V was trimmed by 5 bases and J by 5 bases, leaving 19 bases between them. The germline CDR1 and CDR2 sequences are MNHEY and SVGEGT. This CDR3 has 16 residues. The CDR3 is CASSPTDSGRDNEQFF. In nucleotides, the CDR3 is TGTGCCAGCAGTCCAACCGACAGTGGCCGAGACAATGAGCAGTTCTTC.

The chain employs TRBV7-6 and TRBJ1-5, with 8 bases lining up with TRBD1. V gave up 1 base and J gave up 6 bases; unmatched junction bases: 8. This CDR3 has 16 amino acids. Germline CDR1 SGHVS, CDR2 FNYEAQ. The chain's CDR3 is CASSLGGRGQGQPQHF. The CDR3 coding sequence is TGTGCCAGCAGCTTAGGCGGCAGGGGGCAAGGTCAGCCCCAGCATTTT.

This chain links TRBV5-1 with TRBJ1-1, with no clear D. Germline assignment: CDR1 SGHRS and CDR2 YFSETQ. V dropped 4 bases and J dropped 0 bases, with 13 bases sitting between them. This CDR3 comprises 15 residues. CDR3 nucleotide sequence: TGCGCCAGCAGCCCGCGGGAGCAGATGAACACTGAAGCTTTCTTT. Its translation: CASSPREQMNTEAFF.

The chain carries TRBV7-3 and TRBJ2-7, with TRBD2 matching over 10 bases. Germline V lookup: CDR1 SGHTA, CDR2 FQGTGA. CDR3 length equals 15 residues. Unmatched junction bases numbered 7, after V lost 4 bases and J lost 4 bases. CDR3 in amino acids: CASSSSGGRGYEQYF. In nucleotides, the CDR3 is TGTGCCAGCAGCTCTAGCGGGGGCCGGGGTTACGAGCAGTACTTC.

The chain is built from TRBV6-2 or TRBV6-3 and TRBJ1-5; TRBD1 aligns across 7 bases. This CDR3 comprises 16 residues. With V trimmed by 0 bases and J by 5 bases, 7 bases remained unmatched. CDR1 and CDR2 (germline): MNHEY, SVGEGT. The CDR3, as DNA: TGTGCCAGCAGTTACTCGGAGACAGGGAAGGATCAGCCCCAGCATTTT. This sequence encodes CASSYSETGKDQPQHF.

V is TRBV19 and J is TRBJ1-2, with 9 bases lining up with TRBD1. The germline CDR1 and CDR2 sequences are LNHDA and SQIVND (reference sequence). The V gene end was trimmed by 2 bases and the J gene end by 7 bases; junction bases not matched to a gene: 8. This CDR3 spans 15 amino acids. CDR3 DNA sequence: TGTGCCAGTAGTATACCTGACAGGGGGTTTAGTGGCTACACCTTC. Translation gives CASSIPDRGFSGYTF.

The CDR3 nucleotides read TGTGCCAGCAGCGTAGGAGGGACAGGGGTTACAATAGGGGAGACCCAGTACTTC. Amino acid sequence: CASSVGGTGVTIGETQYF. The chain links TRBV9 to TRBJ2-5; 10 positions match TRBD1. CDR3 length equals 18 residues. J was trimmed by 5 bases and V by 0 bases; bases with no gene match: 13. Germline V gives CDR1 SGDLS, CDR2 YYNGEE.

The V call is TRBV10-1, the J call TRBJ1-1, with unresolved D. V lost 0 bases to trimming and J lost 0 bases, with 8 bases between them. This CDR3 region has 15 residues. Germline assignment: CDR1 WNHNN and CDR2 SYGVQD (reference sequence). CDR3 nucleotide sequence: TGCGCCAGCAGTGAGTCGGCGGGGTTGAACACTGAAGCTTTCTTT. Translating it yields CASSESAGLNTEAFF.

V is TRBV7-2 and J is TRBJ2-5; 8 bases align to TRBD2. Trimming removed 0 bases from V and 6 bases from J; junction bases left unmatched: 12. The CDR3 is 17 residues long. Looked up from germline, CDR1 is SGHTA and CDR2 is FQGNSA. CDR3 nucleotide sequence: TGTGCCAGCAGCTTAGCGTCGTCGGGGGGGGCGAGTAAGACCCAGTACTTC. Encoded protein: CASSLASSGGASKTQYF.

The chain uses TRBV5-4 and TRBJ2-2; a weak D match, TRBD1 (6 bases). CDR1 is SGHNT and CDR2 is YYREEE in the germline V gene (reference sequence). The CDR3 is 16 residues long. Trimming removed 4 bases at V and 5 bases at J, with 18 bases between. DNA of the CDR3: TGTGCCAGCAGCCCCCTCCAGGGGACACGGACCGGGGAGCTGTTTTTT. Amino acid sequence: CASSPLQGTRTGELFF.

The V and J genes are TRBV4-3 and TRBJ1-5, with D unresolved. The ends were cut back, 4 bases at V and 5 bases at J, with 12 bases in the middle. The CDR3 contains 14 residues. The germline gives CDR1 LGHNA, CDR2 YSLEER. CDR3 residues: CASSLRTDYQPQHF. The CDR3 bases are TGCGCCAGCAGCCTGCGAACAGATTATCAGCCCCAGCATTTT.